Below are 14 T cell receptor beta chains sequenced from a single sample in a study of T-cell reconstitution after alpha-beta-depleted transplantation in children. Using unique molecular identifiers, the investigators prepared the TCRbeta library. TCRdb called the PCR reads again in MiXCR, with one record for every CDR3 protein. The sample lists approximately 150,000 distinct CDR3 sequences; more than 8% were seen once. This sample comprised PBMCs, mostly from graft donor cells, obtained 180 days after TCRalphabeta/CD19-depleted stem cell transplant. Receptor source: a female patient aged 2-15 years who had a stem cell transplant for congenital amegakaryocytic thrombocytopenia, so the T cells may come from the graft donor.

This clonotype was recorded many times. V is TRBV5-6 and J is TRBJ1-1, with unresolved D. CDR1 is SGHDT and CDR2 is YYEEEE in the germline V gene. Trimming removed 3 bases at V and 0 bases at J, with 9 bases between. This CDR3 has 14 amino acids. The CDR3 DNA reads TGTGCCAGCAGCTCGGTGGTTATGAACACTGAAGCTTTCTTT. Its protein product is CASSSVVMNTEAFF.

This clonotype appeared many times. The chain is built from TRBV7-2 and TRBJ2-5; 13 bases are shared with TRBD2. Trimming took 5 bases from V and 11 from J; bases not matched to a gene: 5. The CDR3 is 13 residues long. Germline CDR1 SGHTA, CDR2 FQGNSA. The CDR3 reads CASSKGLAGSQYF. The CDR3 bases are TGTGCCAGCAGCAAGGGACTAGCGGGGAGTCAGTACTTC.

The V and J genes are TRBV11-2 and TRBJ1-5, with D possibly being TRBD1 (5 bases). V lost 0 bases, J lost 6 bases, and 9 bases lay in between. There are 14 residues in the CDR3. Germline CDR1 and CDR2: SGHAT and FQNNGV. The CDR3 here is CASSLERQGQPQHF. DNA for the CDR3: TGTGCCAGCAGCTTAGAGCGTCAGGGTCAGCCCCAGCATTTT.

This clonotype has a handful of counts. V gene TRBV18 combines with J gene TRBJ2-3; D uncertain. Germline V gives CDR1 KGHSH, CDR2 LQKENI. Deletions cut 2 bases from V and 0 bases from J, with 12 bases between. The CDR3 extends over 16 amino acids. The CDR3 loop reads CASSPYRIKSTDTQYF. CDR3 bases: TGTGCCAGCTCACCATATAGAATAAAGAGCACAGATACGCAGTATTTT.

This clonotype was seen many times. This chain links TRBV12-3 or TRBV12-4 with TRBJ2-1; 13 nucleotides align to TRBD2. Losses at the gene ends were 6 bases for V and 9 bases for J; bases not matched to a gene: 5. The CDR3 runs 14 residues. The DNA for the CDR3 is TGTGCCAGCAGCCGACTAGCGGGAGGATTTGAGCAGTTCTTC. Translating gives CASSRLAGGFEQFF.

Ten or more counts support this clonotype. This sequence joins TRBV28 and TRBJ2-2; tentatively, D is TRBD2 (5 bases). The CDR3 consists of 12 residues. Germline CDR1 reads MDHEN; CDR2 reads SYDVKM. V was cut by 8 bases and J by 3 bases, with 7 bases left in between. CDR3 region: CASDGDTGELFF. CDR3 coding DNA: TGTGCCAGCGACGGGGACACCGGGGAGCTGTTTTTT.

This clonotype came up many times. The rearrangement links TRBV27 to TRBJ2-7, with 10 bases lining up with TRBD1. Germline lookup yields CDR1 MNHEY and CDR2 SMNVEV (reference sequence). The length of the CDR3 is 14 residues. J lost 4 bases, V lost 2 bases, and 2 bases had no gene match. The CDR3 sequence: CASSLLGQGYEQYF. The CDR3 coding sequence is TGTGCCAGCAGTTTACTGGGACAGGGGTACGAGCAGTACTTC.

The sample holds many counts of this clonotype. The genes are TRBV2 and TRBJ2-1, with a tentative D call TRBD1 (5 bases). With 4 bases removed from V and 5 bases from J, the gap between germline ends came to 15 bases. Germline values: CDR1 SNHLY, CDR2 FYNNEI. This CDR3 is 15 amino acids long. Written as DNA, the CDR3 is TGTGCCAGCAGTGGTGACAGCCTCCTAGACAATGAGCAGTTCTTC. This codes for CASSGDSLLDNEQFF.

This clonotype occurred many times. The V and J genes are TRBV5-5 and TRBJ2-7, with D possibly being TRBD1 (6 bases). This CDR3 spans 14 amino acids. The V gene lost 4 bases and the J gene lost 2 bases, with 13 bases spanning the gap. Germline V gene data show CDR1 as SGHKS and CDR2 as YYEKEE (reference sequence). CDR3 coding DNA: TGTGCCAGCAGCAATACAGGGCTCCCCTACGAGCAGTACTTC. Its protein is CASSNTGLPYEQYF.

This clonotype showed up just a few times. The chain recombines TRBV5-1 with TRBJ1-1; tentatively, D is TRBD1 (6 bases). V shed 4 bases and J shed 5 bases, with 18 bases lying between them. The CDR3 runs to 15 residues. CDR1 and CDR2 (germline): SGHRS, YFSETQ. CDR3 in DNA: TGCGCCAGCAGCAGACCCGGGGGCAGTGGTACTGAAGCTTTCTTT. This translates into CASSRPGGSGTEAFF.

By share of the sample, this clonotype is medium-sized. The genes are TRBV5-1 and TRBJ2-3; D gene unclear. Germline-derived CDR1 and CDR2 are SGHRS and YFSETQ. The CDR3 totals 13 residues. Trimming shortened V by 0 bases and J by 0 bases, and 2 bases separated the two germline ends. The CDR3 here is CASSLDSTDTQYF. As DNA, the CDR3 is TGCGCCAGCAGCTTGGACAGCACAGATACGCAGTATTTT.

In this sample, this clonotype turned up many times. The chain uses TRBV4-2 and TRBJ2-5, with D hard to call. Germline V gene lookup returns CDR1 LGHNA and CDR2 YNFKEQ. The V and J ends lost 2 bases and 5 bases respectively, with 6 bases between them. This CDR3 has 12 residues. In DNA, the CDR3 is TGTGCCAGCAGCCAAAGAGGCGAGACCCAGTACTTC. This encodes CASSQRGETQYF.

This clonotype has at least ten counts. The chain links TRBV20-1 to TRBJ2-3, with D tentatively TRBD2 (6 bases). Trimming removed 5 bases from V and 0 bases from J, with 9 bases in between. The V gene's germline CDR1 is DFQATT and CDR2 SNEGSKA (reference sequence). The CDR3 covers 13 residues. This chain's CDR3 is CSASSGSTDTQYF. CDR3 coding DNA: TGCAGTGCTTCAAGCGGGAGCACAGATACGCAGTATTTT.

This clonotype was seen many times. In DNA, the CDR3 is TGTGCCAGCAGCTCCCCGGGGAATGAGCAGTTCTTC. Translation gives CASSSPGNEQFF. The chain couples TRBV7-9 to TRBJ2-1; possible D gene TRBD2, 5 bases. From germline, CDR1 is SEHNR and CDR2 FQNEAQ (reference sequence). There are 12 residues in the CDR3. Trimming removed 4 bases from V and 7 bases from J, with 8 bases in between.